The next 9 T cell receptor beta chains were all read from a single sample in a study of shared clonotypes between healthy human individuals. The table came from immunoSEQ multiplex PCR; TCRdb's copy has only in-frame clones and leaves some out. The repertoire holds around 690,000 clones, with around 91% as singletons. Input material: memory CD8+ T cells from PBMCs. Subset specified: CD45RO+ cells pooled with CCR7-negative TemRA cells. The receptors derive from a young man in good health. Some clones in this sample may be carry-over from other donors' samples.

V and J are TRBV6-5 and TRBJ2-1; 10 nucleotides align to TRBD2. CDR1 and CDR2 from the germline V gene are MNHEY and SVGAGI. The J segment lost 9 bases and the V segment lost 7 bases, leaving 12 bases of the junction unmatched. The CDR3 is 15 residues long. DNA for the CDR3: TGTGCCAGCAATCCGGGACTAGCGCCCCCCCCTGAGCAGTTCTTC. Encoded protein: CASNPGLAPPPEQFF.

The chain combines TRBV9 with TRBJ2-7, with unresolved D. The CDR3 loop spans 15 amino acids. Deletions cut 0 bases from V and 3 bases from J, with 13 bases between. Germline V CDR1 and CDR2: SGDLS, YYNGEE. The CDR3 sequence is CASSVAAWVGYEQYF. CDR3 coding DNA: TGTGCCAGCAGCGTAGCGGCGTGGGTGGGCTACGAGCAGTACTTC.

The CDR3 protein is CASSLAATSLQETQYF. In nucleotides, the CDR3 is TGTGCCAGCAGCTTAGCGGCTACCTCGTTACAAGAGACCCAGTACTTC. V gene TRBV7-8 combines with J gene TRBJ2-5; D ambiguous. The germline V gene encodes CDR1 SGHVS and CDR2 FQNEAQ. The CDR3 consists of 16 residues. Trimming removed 0 bases at V and 2 bases at J, with 13 bases between.

This clone was recorded once. Other DNA sequences in this sample translate to the same CDR3. The chain employs TRBV7-9 and TRBJ2-7; no definite D call. Germline values: CDR1 SEHNR, CDR2 FQNEAQ (reference sequence). The V gene lost 4 bases and the J gene lost 4 bases, with 11 bases spanning the gap. The CDR3 runs to 13 residues. The CDR3 here is CASSYDGPYEQYF. CDR3 coding DNA: TGTGCCAGCAGCTATGACGGGCCATACGAGCAGTACTTC.

V gene TRBV11-2 combines with J gene TRBJ2-4; a weak D match, TRBD2 (5 bases). Per the germline V gene, CDR1 is SGHAT and CDR2 is FQNNGV. Deletions cut 5 bases from V and 0 bases from J, with 20 bases between. The CDR3 is 18 amino acids. The DNA for the CDR3 is TGTGCCAGCAGCCCATACCCGGGCGTTGCGGGAGCCAAAAACATTCAGTACTTC. Protein sequence: CASSPYPGVAGAKNIQYF.

The V and J genes are TRBV5-4 and TRBJ1-1, with D hard to call. The CDR3 loop spans 14 amino acids. Trimming stripped 0 bases from V and 2 bases from J, with 8 bases between. Per the germline V gene, CDR1 is SGHNT and CDR2 is YYREEE (reference sequence). CDR3 nucleotide sequence: TGTGCCAGCAGCTTGGGGCTGCTAAACACTGAAGCTTTCTTT. Amino acids: CASSLGLLNTEAFF.

Remarks on this clone: The sample has other DNA sequences that encode this CDR3 too. The rearrangement links TRBV6-5 to TRBJ2-7, with D perhaps TRBD1 (5 bases). The ends were cut back, 0 bases at V and 2 bases at J, with 8 bases in the middle. This CDR3 spans 14 amino acids. Germline values: CDR1 MNHEY, CDR2 SVGAGI. The CDR3 DNA reads as TGTGCCAGCAGTTACTCTTCGACAGCCTACGAGCAGTACTTC. Its protein product is CASSYSSTAYEQYF.

The CDR3: CASSSPRLDTNYEQYF. The CDR3, as DNA: TGTGCCAGCAGTTCTCCCCGGTTGGACACAAACTACGAGCAGTACTTC. This chain joins TRBV28 and TRBJ2-7; D is possibly TRBD1 (5 bases). Germline V gene lookup returns CDR1 MDHEN and CDR2 SYDVKM. This CDR3 has 16 amino acids. V was pared by 4 bases and J by 3 bases, with 19 bases between.

The chain has TRBV28 and TRBJ1-1; D ambiguous. CDR1 is MDHEN and CDR2 is SYDVKM in the germline V gene. The CDR3 contains 15 residues. Between the trimmed V and J ends, which lost 5 bases and 0 bases, there was a span of 13 bases. The DNA for the CDR3 is TGTGCCAGCAGTCCAACGGGTCAGGTGAACACTGAAGCTTTCTTT. Translating gives CASSPTGQVNTEAFF.